Sequencing of this T cell receptor beta chain was carried out in a study of patients and donors after allogeneic stem cell transplantation. CDR1 is MNHNY and CDR2 is SVGAGI in the germline V gene (reference sequence). The CDR3 length is 11 residues. TCRdb redid the calling of the RT-PCR reads with MiXCR, one entry per CDR3 protein. The sample yields tens of thousands of distinct CDR3 sequences, approximately 7% seen once. This clonotype turned up a few times. A junction end diverges from the germline sequence, so it may reflect a read error. The sequenced material came from blood, either unsorted or a sorted T cell fraction (not recorded which). The rearrangement links TRBV6-6 to TRBJ2-5; D might be TRBD1 (6 bases). This TCR derives from a human donor who was either an allogeneic HSCT recipient or a stem cell or donor lymphocyte infusion donor (not recorded which). It is not recorded whose cells these are; they may come from a transplant donor. The CDR3 protein is CASGASGTLHF. The CDR3 DNA follows: TGTGCCAGCGGGGCCTCCGGGACATTACACTTC.